This T cell receptor (beta chain) was profiled in a study of tumor-infiltrating lymphocytes in primary liver carcinoma. Whole-study results and caveats: The 250 largest clones made up significantly more of tumor than blood repertoires (p = 0.039).

From about 490 ng of total RNA, TCR beta-specific cDNA was reverse-transcribed using a constant-region primer. TCR beta libraries came from three nested multiplex PCR rounds using slightly modified ARM-PCR. Researchers ran the first two PCR rounds for approximately 10 cycles each with TRBV1-TRBV30 forward primers and a C-beta reverse primer. A single record per CDR3 protein comes from TCRdb applying MiXCR to the multiplex PCR reads. The sample lists approximately 110,000 distinct CDR3 sequences, around 60% occurring once. CDR3 length: 14 residues. Germline V gives CDR1 SGHNT, CDR2 YENEEA. Without any cell sorting, roughly 18-34 mg of bulk tissue yielded co-extracted RNA and DNA. All patients had surgically resected primary liver carcinoma. As regards this clonotype: Its antigen is undetermined. The germline gene is not matched at one end of the junction; a read error may be the cause.

The origin of this receptor is a woman in her sixties with primary liver carcinoma and hepatitis B virus infection. The specimen sequenced was liver tumor tissue from sampling region 1. This sample's subset: tumor region T1, superior pole. The genes are TRBV11-3 and TRBJ2-3; no clear D. CDR3 protein: CVSSFRISTDTQYF. In DNA form, the CDR3 reads TGTGTCAGCAGCTTCAGGATTAGCACAGATACACAGTATTTT.